These 32 T cell receptor beta chains share one sample of origin, sequenced in a study of blood T cells in healthy people across ages. It was with a sample-barcoded 5' primer and a J-beta primer mix that a second PCR of roughly 6 to 12 cycles was run. TCRdb used MiXCR to reprocess the 5' RACE reads, holding one entry per CDR3 protein. The sample consists of about 1,400,000 distinct CDR3 sequences, approximately 38% of them appearing once. The material sequenced was blood. The source of these receptors is a woman aged 18-29 years in good health.

Here the CDR3 DNA reads TGTGCCAGCAGTTACCCCCAGGGCCACGAGCAGTACTTC. Translated, it gives CASSYPQGHEQYF. The J gene is TRBJ2-7, the V gene TRBV6-5; D is perhaps TRBD1 (5 bases). In germline, CDR1 is MNHEY, CDR2 SVGAGI. The CDR3 loop spans 13 amino acids. Trimming stripped 2 bases from V and 5 bases from J, with 10 bases between.

The rearrangement uses TRBV20-1 and TRBJ1-6; possibly TRBD1 for D (6 bases). V was shortened by 0 bases and J by 9 bases, with 21 bases between the two germline ends. The CDR3 totals 17 residues. The germline V gene has CDR1 DFQATT and CDR2 SNEGSKA (reference sequence). CDR3 loop: CSARDLGGGGDISPLHF. DNA for the CDR3: TGCAGTGCTAGAGATCTGGGGGGAGGGGGGGATATTTCACCCCTCCACTTT.

The chain carries TRBV7-6 and TRBJ2-1; TRBD1 matches 8 bases. The CDR3 consists of 13 residues. J gave up 5 bases and V 6 bases, and 3 bases lay outside the gene matches. Per the germline V gene, CDR1 is SGHVS and CDR2 is FNYEAQ. The DNA for the CDR3 is TGTGCCAGCAGTATGGACAGGGACAATGAGCAGTTCTTC. Protein sequence: CASSMDRDNEQFF.

This clonotype turned up a few times. The CDR3 nucleotides read TGCGCCAGCAGCTTCCCATGGACGGCGGGGTCATCATACAATGAGCAGTTCTTC. Its protein product is CASSFPWTAGSSYNEQFF. The V gene is TRBV5-1, the J gene TRBJ2-1, with D perhaps TRBD2 (6 bases). Germline CDR1 and CDR2: SGHRS and YFSETQ. With 2 bases removed from V and 4 bases from J, the gap between germline ends came to 22 bases. The CDR3 runs to 18 residues.

This clonotype was found a few times. The chain joins TRBV12-3 or TRBV12-4 to TRBJ2-7, with a tentative D call TRBD2 (6 bases). The V end was cut by 0 bases, the J end by 2 bases, with 14 bases between. CDR3 size: 16 residues. In nucleotides, the CDR3 is TGTGCCAGCAGTTTAGCGCTAGGGAGGAGCGCCTACGAGCAGTACTTC. Translating it yields CASSLALGRSAYEQYF.

The chain is built from TRBV11-1 and TRBJ1-4; D is ambiguous. This CDR3 is built from 17 residues. Trimming pared 3 bases from V and 4 bases from J, leaving 18 bases between. Germline lookup yields CDR1 SGHAT and CDR2 FQDESV (reference sequence). CDR3 sequence: CASSLFSGEGINEKLFF. The CDR3 DNA reads as TGTGCCAGCAGCTTGTTCTCCGGAGAGGGTATTAATGAAAAACTGTTTTTT.

The chain links TRBV5-1 to TRBJ2-7, with 7 bases identical to TRBD2. The germline gives CDR1 SGHRS, CDR2 YFSETQ. The trim removed 4 bases at V and 2 bases at J, leaving 9 bases unmatched. This CDR3 contains 15 residues. In DNA, the CDR3 is TGCGCCAGCAGCCTTGGACTAGGGCTTCCCTACGAGCAGTACTTC. Its translation: CASSLGLGLPYEQYF.

Concerning this clonotype itself: One end of the junction is discordant with germline, which a read error may explain. This chain joins TRBV10-3 and TRBJ2-5; D is possibly TRBD2 (6 bases). The CDR3 length is 17 residues. Germline V CDR1 and CDR2: ENHRY, SYGVKD. The CDR3 DNA reads TGTGCCACCAGTGAGGCGGGACCCCAATCAAACAGGGAGACCCAGTACTTC. Translated, it gives CATSEAGPQSNRETQYF.

This clonotype occurred many times. This chain connects TRBV6-5 to TRBJ2-3; D is undetermined. This CDR3 contains 14 residues. Trimming took 2 bases from V and 0 from J, leaving 6 bases between them. CDR1 and CDR2 from the germline V gene are MNHEY and SVGAGI. CDR3 sequence reads: CASSYLGSTDTQYF. As DNA, the CDR3 is TGTGCCAGCAGTTACCTCGGCAGCACAGATACGCAGTATTTT.

This clonotype was counted a few times. V is TRBV6-5 and J is TRBJ2-5, with TRBD1 identical over 7 bases. Germline V gives CDR1 MNHEY, CDR2 SVGAGI. With 10 bases clipped from V and 5 bases from J, the junction kept 13 bases outside the gene matches. CDR3 length: 14 amino acids. The CDR3 protein is CATAGGFRGETQYF. The CDR3 region has the DNA TGTGCCACCGCCGGAGGCTTCAGGGGGGAGACCCAGTACTTC.

This clonotype was found a few times. The rearrangement joins TRBV4-1 to TRBJ2-1, with TRBD2 matching over 8 bases. Germline CDR1 reads MGHRA; CDR2 reads YSYEKL. CDR3 length: 17 residues. With V trimmed by 1 base and J by 5 bases, 10 bases remained unmatched. The CDR3 bases are TGCGCCAGCAGCCAAGCAGGTGAGGTAGCGGGACACAATGAGCAGTTCTTC. This codes for CASSQAGEVAGHNEQFF.

This clonotype appeared many times. The chain uses TRBV7-2 and TRBJ2-1; 8 nucleotides line up with TRBD2. The CDR3 covers 13 residues. V shed 3 bases, J shed 7 bases, and the junction held 2 bases outside the gene matches. Germline CDR1 reads SGHTA; CDR2 reads FQGNSA. The CDR3 reads CASSLGLENEQFF. The CDR3 nucleotides read TGTGCCAGCAGCTTGGGACTAGAGAATGAGCAGTTCTTC.

This clonotype occurred a few times. The J gene is TRBJ2-1, the V gene TRBV12-3 or TRBV12-4, with 11 bases lining up with TRBD2. This CDR3 has 15 residues. After removal of 7 bases from V and 7 bases from J, the junction contained 9 bases not matched to a gene. This chain's CDR3 is CASMLAGGGVNEQFF. In DNA form, the CDR3 reads TGTGCCAGCATGCTAGCGGGAGGAGGAGTAAATGAGCAGTTCTTC.

The V and J genes are TRBV6-5 and TRBJ2-7, with D hard to call. The DNA end is a closer match to TRBJ2-5, so the J assignment may be wrong. This CDR3 is built from 14 residues. In germline, CDR1 is MNHEY, CDR2 SVGAGI. This CDR3 reads CASRPGSIKETQYF. CDR3 nucleotide sequence: TGTGCCAGCAGGCCCGGGTCCATTAAAGAGACCCAGTACTTC.

The sample holds one count of this clonotype. The rearrangement joins TRBV6-1 to TRBJ2-2; D is uncertain. The CDR3 length is 13 residues. The germline V and J ends were trimmed by 7 bases and 5 bases, with 11 bases remaining between them. Germline assignment: CDR1 MNHNS and CDR2 SASEGT. In DNA, the CDR3 is TGTGCCAGCATACCGAAAGCGACCGGGGAGCTGTTTTTT. This encodes CASIPKATGELFF.

A single count supports this clonotype. V gene TRBV15 combines with J gene TRBJ1-2, with TRBD1 matching 10 bases. This CDR3 spans 16 amino acids. V gave up 1 base and J gave up 1 base; unmatched junction bases: 3. CDR1 is LNHNV, CDR2 YYDKDF, per germline (reference sequence). CDR3 protein: CATSRGQGAINYGYTF. CDR3 coding DNA: TGTGCCACCAGCAGAGGACAGGGGGCGATTAACTATGGCTACACCTTC.

This clonotype has more than one count but fewer than ten. The chain links TRBV12-3 or TRBV12-4 to TRBJ2-7; weak D call: TRBD2 (6 bases). V lost 5 bases and J lost 2, with 13 bases in between. CDR3 length: 14 residues. As DNA, the CDR3 is TGTGCCAGCAGTGCCCTAGCGTCCACCTACGAGCAGTACTTC. It yields the protein CASSALASTYEQYF.

The CDR3 loop reads CASSQDFRTSVEQYF. The CDR3 DNA sequence: TGCGCCAGCAGCCAAGATTTTAGGACTAGTGTTGAGCAGTACTTC. The gene calls are TRBV4-1 and TRBJ2-5; 7 bases agree with TRBD2. The CDR3 spans 15 residues. CDR1 and CDR2 (germline): MGHRA, YSYEKL. V was pared by 0 bases and J by 11 bases, with 12 bases of the junction left unmatched.

The chain couples TRBV6-4 to TRBJ2-7, with 7 bases that match TRBD1. V shed 3 bases, J shed 3 bases, and the junction held 14 bases outside the gene matches. There are 17 residues in the CDR3. Germline CDR1 and CDR2: MRHNA and SNTAGT. CDR3 residues: CASSDPRDSEGDYEQYF. In nucleotides, the CDR3 is TGTGCCAGCAGTGATCCACGGGACAGCGAAGGAGACTACGAGCAGTACTTC.

The chain recombines TRBV7-9 with TRBJ1-6; 8 nucleotides match TRBD1. After removal of 0 bases from V and 10 bases from J, the junction contained 5 bases not matched to a gene. The CDR3 is 15 amino acids. Germline CDR1 reads SEHNR; CDR2 reads FQNEAQ (reference sequence). The CDR3 is CASSLASGGQSPLHF. Here the CDR3 DNA reads TGTGCCAGCAGCTTAGCTTCAGGGGGCCAATCACCCCTCCACTTT. The variable domain in full, completed from reference TRBV7-9 and TRBJ1-6, reads DTGVSQNPRHKITKRGQNVTFRCDPISEHNRLYWYRQTLGQGPEFLTYFQNEAQLEKSRLLSDRFSAERPKGSFSTLEIQRTEQGDSAMYLCASSLASGGQSPLHFGNGTRLTVT.

This clonotype was recorded many times. The chain is built from TRBV25-1 and TRBJ2-7, with D unclear. Trimming shortened V by 8 bases and J by 5 bases, and 13 bases separated the two germline ends. The CDR3 is 12 residues long. Germline V CDR1 and CDR2: MGHDK, SYGVNS. CDR3 sequence (DNA): TGTGCCAGCCGCTCCCTGGGCAACGAGCAGTACTTC. Its protein is CASRSLGNEQYF.

This clonotype turned up a few times. The chain is built from TRBV7-9 and TRBJ1-2; D is unclear. CDR1 is SEHNR and CDR2 is FQNEAQ in the germline V gene (reference sequence). There are 13 residues in the CDR3. The V and J ends lost 5 bases and 8 bases respectively, with 15 bases between them. The DNA for the CDR3 is TGTGCCAGCAGCCCCATAGGTGTGGGGGGCTACACCTTC. This sequence encodes CASSPIGVGGYTF.

This clonotype was seen just once. The J gene is TRBJ2-5, the V gene TRBV21-1; the table assigns TRBD1, which was not confirmed against the DNA. TRBV21-1 is reported as a pseudogene. The CDR3 runs 15 residues. This chain's CDR3 is CASSKGGDRQETQYF. The CDR3 DNA reads TGTGCCAGCAGCAAAGGAGGGGACAGGCAAGAGACCCAGTACTTC.

This clonotype has more than one count but fewer than ten. The chain links TRBV5-1 to TRBJ2-6; 8 nucleotides line up with TRBD1. V lost 0 bases to trimming and J lost 0 bases; unmatched junction nucleotides: 5. CDR3 size: 18 residues. Germline CDR1 reads SGHRS; CDR2 reads YFSETQ. CDR3 sequence: CASSLVRTGSSGANVLTF. The CDR3 coding sequence is TGCGCCAGCAGCTTGGTTCGGACAGGGAGCTCTGGGGCCAACGTCCTGACTTTC.

The CDR3 is CASSRDRVAEQYF. For the CDR3, the DNA is TGTGCCAGCAGCCGGGACAGGGTGGCCGAGCAGTACTTC. The chain employs TRBV11-3 and TRBJ2-7; TRBD1 aligns across 9 bases. Per germline, CDR1 SGHNT and CDR2 YENEEA. The CDR3 contains 13 residues. Trimming at V came to 5 bases and at J to 6 bases, leaving 5 bases not matched to a gene.

This clonotype turned up a few times. The J gene is TRBJ2-7, the V gene TRBV4-2; weak D call: TRBD1 (5 bases). There are 18 residues in the CDR3. Trimming took 0 bases from V and 1 from J, leaving 19 bases between them. Germline V lookup: CDR1 LGHNA, CDR2 YNFKEQ. CDR3 in DNA: TGTGCCAGCAGCCAAGACGGTGGGGCTGGGCGAGTGTCCTACGAGCAGTACTTC. Translated: CASSQDGGAGRVSYEQYF.

This clonotype was seen a single time. The rearrangement links TRBV12-3 or TRBV12-4 to TRBJ2-5, with TRBD1 as a possible D gene (6 bases). This CDR3 spans 13 amino acids. Trimming shortened V by 7 bases and J by 11 bases, and 20 bases separated the two germline ends. The CDR3 protein is CASTSQGNNEQYF. The CDR3 nucleotides read TGTGCCAGCACTTCACAGGGAAACAATGAGCAGTACTTC.

The V call is TRBV6-2 or TRBV6-3, the J call TRBJ2-4; the D gene is possibly TRBD2 (5 bases). Germline V gene data show CDR1 as MNHEY and CDR2 as SVGEGT. Trimming took 0 bases from V and 8 from J, leaving 11 bases between them. CDR3 length: 14 residues. The CDR3 DNA reads as TGTGCCAGCAGTTACTCGATTGACGGGGACATTCAGTACTTC. Its translation is CASSYSIDGDIQYF.

The V and J genes are TRBV27 and TRBJ2-4; 9 nucleotides agree with TRBD1. Near its end, the DNA agrees better with TRBJ2-7, so the J call may be wrong. The germline gives CDR1 MNHEY, CDR2 SMNVEV (reference sequence). This CDR3 region has 16 residues. CDR3 region: CASSLRVGTGLDEQYF. DNA for the CDR3: TGTGCCAGCAGTTTAAGGGTCGGGACAGGGCTCGACGAGCAGTACTTC.

The J gene is TRBJ2-4, the V gene TRBV5-6, with a weak D call TRBD1 (5 bases). Germline V gene data show CDR1 as SGHDT and CDR2 as YYEEEE. The V end lost 0 bases, the J end lost 13 bases, and 14 bases lay between the germline ends. The length of the CDR3 is 13 residues. As DNA, the CDR3 is TGTGCCAGCAGCTTGGATCCAGGGAACGGGCAGTACTTC. It is translated as CASSLDPGNGQYF.

This clonotype has only a few counts. The V gene is TRBV28, the J gene TRBJ2-7, with 7 nucleotides matching TRBD1. This CDR3 contains 15 residues. Germline V CDR1 and CDR2: MDHEN, SYDVKM. With V trimmed by 6 bases and J by 3 bases, 11 bases remained unmatched. In DNA, the CDR3 is TGTGCCAGCAGCCCGCGACACAGGGGTCACTACGAGCAGTACTTC. The encoded protein is CASSPRHRGHYEQYF.

The chain couples TRBV7-9 to TRBJ2-7; unclear D gene. The germline V gene encodes CDR1 SEHNR and CDR2 FQNEAQ (reference sequence). The CDR3 spans 13 residues. V was pared by 3 bases and J by 4 bases, with 10 bases between. CDR3 loop: CASSFPRVYEQYF. The CDR3 nucleotides read TGTGCCAGCAGCTTCCCTCGAGTGTACGAGCAGTACTTC.